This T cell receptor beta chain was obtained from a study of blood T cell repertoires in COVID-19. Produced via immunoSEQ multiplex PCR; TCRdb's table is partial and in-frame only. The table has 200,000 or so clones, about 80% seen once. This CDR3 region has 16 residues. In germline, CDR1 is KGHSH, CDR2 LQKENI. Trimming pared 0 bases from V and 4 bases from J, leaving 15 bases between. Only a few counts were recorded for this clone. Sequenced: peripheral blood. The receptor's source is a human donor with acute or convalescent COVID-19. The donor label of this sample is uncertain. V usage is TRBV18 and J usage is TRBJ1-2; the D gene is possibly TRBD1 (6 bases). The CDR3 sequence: CASSPPRGISLYGYTF. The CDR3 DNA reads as TGTGCCAGCTCACCACCGAGGGGGATCTCACTCTATGGCTACACCTTC.